The 19 T cell receptor beta chains reported below all come from one sample, sequenced in a study of cytomegalovirus exposure and HLA in healthy donors. The PCR made use of 60 Vbeta and 13 Jbeta primers. Produced via immunoSEQ multiplex PCR; TCRdb's table is partial and in-frame only. This sample has about 94,000 clones; roughly 77% occur once, and the top ten carry about 9.3%. The source material was PBMCs. The source of these receptors is a human donor in good health.

The V gene is TRBV5-5, the J gene TRBJ1-5; possible D gene TRBD1, 5 bases. Per germline, CDR1 SGHKS and CDR2 YYEKEE (reference sequence). V lost 4 bases, J lost 6 bases, and 17 bases lay in between. The CDR3 spans 15 residues. The CDR3 DNA sequence: TGTGCCAGCAGCCCACAGGTGGGAACGGGTCAGCCCCAGCATTTT. It is translated as CASSPQVGTGQPQHF. Full variable domain (outside the CDR3, taken from reference TRBV5-5 and TRBJ1-5): DAGVTQSPTHLIKTRGQQVTLRCSPISGHKSVSWYQQVLGQGPQFIFQYYEKEERGRGNFPDRFSARQFPNYSSELNVNALLLGDSALYLCASSPQVGTGQPQHFGDGTRLSIL.

This clone showed up just once. The chain combines TRBV10-3 with TRBJ2-5; no reliable D call. The CDR3 extends over 13 amino acids. The germline gives CDR1 ENHRY, CDR2 SYGVKD. V lost 10 bases and J 0 bases, leaving 12 bases between the germline ends. The CDR3 sequence is CATKWADQETQYF. DNA of the CDR3: TGTGCCACGAAATGGGCAGACCAAGAGACCCAGTACTTC.

The V call is TRBV5-1, the J call TRBJ2-3; the D gene is possibly TRBD1 (6 bases). The V gene lost 0 bases and the J gene lost 2 bases, with 13 bases spanning the gap. The CDR3 runs to 16 residues. Germline loops: CDR1 SGHRS, CDR2 YFSETQ. Written as DNA, the CDR3 is TGCGCCAGCAGCTTGGGGGGGCGAGGGATCACAGATACGCAGTATTTT. Its translation: CASSLGGRGITDTQYF.

The chain employs TRBV27 and TRBJ1-2; possible D gene TRBD1, 6 bases. V lost 1 base and J lost 6, with 12 bases in between. The CDR3 covers 14 residues. Germline loops: CDR1 MNHEY, CDR2 SMNVEV (reference sequence). The CDR3 DNA is TGTGCCAGCAGTTTATGGGCAGGGGACCATGGCTACACCTTC. Translated, it gives CASSLWAGDHGYTF.

The V call is TRBV5-1, the J call TRBJ1-4; the match to TRBD1 covers 10 bases. Germline CDR1 and CDR2: SGHRS and YFSETQ. V lost 2 bases and J lost 10; bases outside the gene matches: 14. The CDR3 loop spans 17 amino acids. CDR3 DNA: TGCGCCAGCAGCTTCCGGGGGCCGGGACAGGGGAGCGTAAAACTGTTTTTT. This codes for CASSFRGPGQGSVKLFF. The whole variable domain, remainder taken from reference TRBV5-1 and TRBJ1-4, is KAGVTQTPRYLIKTRGQQVTLSCSPISGHRSVSWYQQTPGQGLQFLFEYFSETQRNKGNFPGRFSGRQFSNSRSEMNVSTLELGDSALYLCASSFRGPGQGSVKLFFGSGTQLSVL.

The chain recombines TRBV5-5 with TRBJ1-2; no firm D call. CDR3 length: 12 amino acids. The V and J ends lost 1 base and 8 bases respectively, with 9 bases between them. CDR1 is SGHKS and CDR2 is YYEKEE in the germline V gene (reference sequence). The CDR3: CASSLYELGYTF. The CDR3 DNA is TGTGCCAGCAGCTTGTATGAGCTAGGCTACACCTTC.

The rearrangement links TRBV5-1 to TRBJ2-2, with TRBD1 matching 8 bases. CDR3 size: 15 residues. CDR1 and CDR2 from the germline V gene are SGHRS and YFSETQ. With V trimmed by 0 bases and J by 5 bases, 3 bases remained unmatched. CDR3 nucleotides: TGCGCCAGCAGCTTGGGACAGGGGATTACCGGGGAGCTGTTTTTT. Its protein is CASSLGQGITGELFF.

The rearrangement uses TRBV5-1 and TRBJ2-3; 11 bases are a match to TRBD2. Germline lookup yields CDR1 SGHRS and CDR2 YFSETQ. The length of the CDR3 is 18 residues. V was clipped by 7 bases and J by 0 bases; unmatched bases: 13. The CDR3 nucleotides are TGCGCCAGCCGCCAGACTAGCGGGGTTCCTCTTAGCACAGATACGCAGTATTTT. Its translation: CASRQTSGVPLSTDTQYF.

The chain has TRBV18 and TRBJ1-2; 7 bases line up with TRBD1. Unmatched junction bases numbered 5, after V lost 3 bases and J lost 1 base. This CDR3 is built from 15 residues. CDR1 KGHSH and CDR2 LQKENI come from the germline V gene. For the CDR3, the DNA is TGTGCCAGCTCACCGGGGCAGGGGGATAACTATGGCTACACCTTC. Its translation is CASSPGQGDNYGYTF. Full variable domain (remainder filled in from reference TRBV18 and TRBJ1-2): NAGVMQNPRHLVRRRGQEARLRCSPMKGHSHVYWYRQLPEEGLKFMVYLQKENIIDESGMPKERFSAEFPKEGPSILRIQQVVRGDSAAYFCASSPGQGDNYGYTFGSGTRLTVV.

The CDR3 DNA sequence: TGTGCCAGCAGTTTCTTGGAGGCTAGAGACAATGAGCAGTTCTTC. Translated, it gives CASSFLEARDNEQFF. V usage is TRBV27 and J usage is TRBJ2-1; TRBD2 is a possible D gene (5 bases). Germline values: CDR1 MNHEY, CDR2 SMNVEV (reference sequence). Trimming shortened V by 3 bases and J by 5 bases, and 14 bases separated the two germline ends. CDR3 length: 15 amino acids.

CDR3 loop: CASRSGTGSYEQYF. The DNA of the CDR3 is TGTGCCAGCAGGTCAGGGACAGGGTCGTACGAGCAGTACTTC. The rearrangement links TRBV11-2 to TRBJ2-7; 9 bases agree with TRBD1. The CDR3 runs 14 residues. V shed 6 bases and J 4 bases; nucleotides not matched to a gene: 7. Germline lookup yields CDR1 SGHAT and CDR2 FQNNGV.

The rearrangement uses TRBV5-1 and TRBJ2-7, with a weak D call TRBD1 (5 bases). The CDR3 sequence is 13 residues long. Looked up from germline, CDR1 is SGHRS and CDR2 is YFSETQ. The V gene lost 5 bases and the J gene lost 3 bases, with 12 bases spanning the gap. CDR3 bases: TGCGCCAGCAGGTTCGACAGATACTACGAGCAGTACTTC. It codes for CASRFDRYYEQYF.

V is TRBV19 and J is TRBJ1-6; no definite D call. Germline V CDR1 and CDR2: LNHDA, SQIVND (reference sequence). Trimming pared 4 bases from V and 6 bases from J, leaving 13 bases between. This CDR3 has 15 residues. CDR3 amino acids: CASSRSGEGNSPLHF. The CDR3 bases are TGTGCCAGTAGTAGGTCCGGGGAAGGTAATTCACCCCTCCACTTT.

CDR3 amino acids: CASSRQDGTTIYF. For the CDR3, the DNA is TGTGCCAGCTCGCGGCAGGACGGGACAACCATATATTTT. The genes are TRBV18 and TRBJ1-3; the D gene is possibly TRBD1 (6 bases). Between the trimmed V and J ends, which lost 6 bases and 10 bases, there was a span of 16 bases. CDR1 KGHSH and CDR2 LQKENI come from the germline V gene. CDR3 size: 13 residues.

This clone was observed once. Additional DNA sequences in this sample encode the identical CDR3. This chain joins TRBV10-3 and TRBJ1-5; 8 nucleotides agree with TRBD1. After removal of 2 bases from V and 4 bases from J, the junction contained 1 base not matched to a gene. The CDR3 has 14 amino acids. Germline V gene lookup returns CDR1 ENHRY and CDR2 SYGVKD. The CDR3 nucleotides read TGTGCCATCAGTGAGACAGGGGGAAATCAGCCCCAGCATTTT. Translating gives CAISETGGNQPQHF.

V gene TRBV28 combines with J gene TRBJ2-5, with TRBD2 as a possible D gene (6 bases). The CDR3 is 17 residues long. CDR1 and CDR2 (germline): MDHEN, SYDVKM. Between the trimmed V and J ends, which lost 6 bases and 5 bases, there was a span of 25 bases. CDR3 amino acids: CASRPRLGRKGVETQYF. The CDR3 DNA reads TGTGCCAGCAGACCCCGGCTGGGGAGGAAGGGCGTCGAGACCCAGTACTTC.

CDR3 loop: CASSLGGLSYNEQFF. CDR3 sequence (DNA): TGTGCCAGCAGCTTGGGGGGCCTCTCCTACAATGAGCAGTTCTTC. The V and J genes are TRBV5-5 and TRBJ2-1; D may be TRBD1 (5 bases). V was clipped by 0 bases and J by 0 bases, with 7 bases between them. Germline CDR1 is SGHKS and CDR2 is YYEKEE (reference sequence). The CDR3 length is 15 residues.

This chain connects TRBV7-8 to TRBJ2-7; 9 positions agree with TRBD2. The germline CDR1 and CDR2 sequences are SGHVS and FQNEAQ. The CDR3 covers 17 residues. V lost 5 bases, J lost 3 bases, and 14 bases stayed unmatched. CDR3: CASSKVPERGAVYEQYF. CDR3 DNA sequence: TGTGCCAGCAGCAAAGTACCGGAGCGGGGGGCGGTCTACGAGCAGTACTTC.

This chain links TRBV28 with TRBJ2-7; tentatively, D is TRBD2 (5 bases). CDR1 and CDR2 from the germline V gene are MDHEN and SYDVKM. V lost 2 bases and J 4 bases, leaving 9 bases between the germline ends. The CDR3 length is 13 residues. The CDR3: CASSLTSGYEQYF. The CDR3 region has the DNA TGTGCCAGCAGTTTAACCAGCGGTTACGAGCAGTACTTC.